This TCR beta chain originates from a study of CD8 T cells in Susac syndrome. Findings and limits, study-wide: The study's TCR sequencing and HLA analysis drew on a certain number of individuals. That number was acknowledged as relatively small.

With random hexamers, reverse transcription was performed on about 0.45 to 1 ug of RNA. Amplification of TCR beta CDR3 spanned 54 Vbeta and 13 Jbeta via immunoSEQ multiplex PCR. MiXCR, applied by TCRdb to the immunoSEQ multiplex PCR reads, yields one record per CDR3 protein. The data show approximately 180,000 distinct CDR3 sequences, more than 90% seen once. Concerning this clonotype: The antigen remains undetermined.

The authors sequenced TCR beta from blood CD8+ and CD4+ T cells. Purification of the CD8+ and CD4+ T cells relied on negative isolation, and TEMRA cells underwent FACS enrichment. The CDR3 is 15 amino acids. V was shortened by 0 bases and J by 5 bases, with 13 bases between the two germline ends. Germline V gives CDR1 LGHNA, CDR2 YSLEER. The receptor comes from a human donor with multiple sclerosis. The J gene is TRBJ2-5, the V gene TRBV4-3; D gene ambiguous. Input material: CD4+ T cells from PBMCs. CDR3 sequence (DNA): TGCGCCAGCAGCCAAGATCACCCGGGTGCCGAGACCCAGTACTTC. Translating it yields CASSQDHPGAETQYF.